The rows below give T cell receptor beta chains drawn from one sample of a study of prognosis after radiotherapy for stage I lung cancer. TCRdb re-derived calls from the multiplex PCR reads in MiXCR, one entry per CDR3 protein. The sample shows about 14,000 distinct CDR3 sequences, approximately 31% of them seen only once. The sequenced sample was PBMCs, obtained before or after stereotactic body radiation therapy (not recorded which). The origin of the receptors is a donor aged 50 or older with non-small cell lung cancer. Both conserved end residues are part of each CDR3. Each record gives: V gene, D gene, clone size, J gene, CDR3 DNA, CDR3 protein. D genes are given only for firm matches. Clone sizes are given selectively: once, few, many, or a class where the clone is expanded.

>TRBV6-2/TRBV6-3|TRBD2|medium-sized|TRBJ2-1
TGTGCCAGCAGTGAAGCAGGGGACAGGAGCTTATTAGCGGGAGGGCCTTTAGATGAGCAGTTCTTC
CASSEAGDRSLLAGGPLDEQFF
>TRBV20-1|.|many|TRBJ1-5
TGCAGTGCGATAACGCCGGACAATCAGCCCCAGCATTTT
CSAITPDNQPQHF
>TRBV6-1|.|many|TRBJ1-1
TGTGCCAGCAGTGGGAGAGGGGGAGAAGCTTTCTTT
CASSGRGGEAFF
>TRBV11-2|.|many|TRBJ2-5
TGTGCCAGCAGCTTAGCTGAAATCCAGTACTTC
CASSLAEIQYF
>TRBV7-9|.|medium-sized|TRBJ1-5
TGTGCCAGCAGCTTAAGTCAGAATCAGCCCCAGCATTTT
CASSLSQNQPQHF
>TRBV6-1|TRBD2|.|TRBJ2-7
TGTGCCATCAGTGAGTTAGGGACTAGCGGGACGTACGAGCAGTACTTC
CAISELGTSGTYEQYF
>TRBV7-9|.|many|TRBJ2-3
TGTGCCAGCAGCTTAGCGTCAACGGGGCGGGATACGCAGTATTTT
CASSLASTGRDTQYF
>TRBV7-2|.|.|TRBJ2-2
TGTGCCAGCAGCCCCTGGTTGGGGAACACCGGGGAGCTGTTTTTT
CASSPWLGNTGELFF
>TRBV28|.|.|TRBJ1-1
TGTGCCAGCAGTCCTCGGAGAGCTGAAGCATTATTT
CASSPRRAEALF
>TRBV20-1|.|many|TRBJ1-1
TGCAGTGCCCCAAGGACACAAGAAGCTTTCTTT
CSAPRTQEAFF
>TRBV28|.|medium-sized|TRBJ1-1
TGTGCCAGCAGTTTTCCGAGGGCCAAAGCTTTCTTT
CASSFPRAKAFF
>TRBV7-8|TRBD1|large|TRBJ1-5
TGTGCCACCGGACAGGCAATTAATCAGCCCCAGCATTTT
CATGQAINQPQHF
>TRBV20-1|TRBD1|.|TRBJ2-7
TGCAGTGCTAGAGATTTTGGACAGGGGTATTACGAGCAGTACTTC
CSARDFGQGYYEQYF
>TRBV4-1|TRBD1|.|TRBJ2-5
TGCGCCAGCCGCCGGGACAGAAAACAAGAGGCCCAGTACTTC
CASRRDRKQEAQYF
>TRBV20-1|.|.|TRBJ2-5
TGCAGTGCTAGGGTCGGTAACCAGTACTTC
CSARVGNQYF
>TRBV28|.|many|TRBJ2-7
TGTGCCAGCAGTTTGGGGAGCACCTACGAGCAGTACTTC
CASSLGSTYEQYF
>TRBV11-2|TRBD2|many|TRBJ2-5
TGTGCCAGCAGCTGGACTAGCGGGAGTTATGAGACCCAGTACTTC
CASSWTSGSYETQYF
>TRBV20-1|.|many|TRBJ1-2
TGCAGTGCTAGAGCAGGGACCTATGGCTACACCTTC
CSARAGTYGYTF
>TRBV5-1|TRBD1|many|TRBJ2-6
TGCGCCAGCAGCTTTATGACAGGGGGAGCCTCTGGGGCCAACGTCCTGACTTTC
CASSFMTGGASGANVLTF